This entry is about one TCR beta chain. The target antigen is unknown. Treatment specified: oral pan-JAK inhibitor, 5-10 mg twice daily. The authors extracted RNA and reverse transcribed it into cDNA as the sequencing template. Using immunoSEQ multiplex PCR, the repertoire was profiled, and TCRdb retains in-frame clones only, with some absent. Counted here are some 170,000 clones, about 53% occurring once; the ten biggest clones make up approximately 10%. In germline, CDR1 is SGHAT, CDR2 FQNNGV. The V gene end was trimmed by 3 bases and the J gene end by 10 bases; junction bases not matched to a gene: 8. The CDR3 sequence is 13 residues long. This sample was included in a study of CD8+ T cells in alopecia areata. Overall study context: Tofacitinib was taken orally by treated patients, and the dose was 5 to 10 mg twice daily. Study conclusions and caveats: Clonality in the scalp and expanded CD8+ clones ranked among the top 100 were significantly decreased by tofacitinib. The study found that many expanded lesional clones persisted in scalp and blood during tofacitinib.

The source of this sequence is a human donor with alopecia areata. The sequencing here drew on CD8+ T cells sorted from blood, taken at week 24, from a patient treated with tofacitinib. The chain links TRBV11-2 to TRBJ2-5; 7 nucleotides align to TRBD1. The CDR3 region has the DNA TGTGCCAGCAGCTTGGGCTTAGGGGGCATCCAGTACTTC. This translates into CASSLGLGGIQYF. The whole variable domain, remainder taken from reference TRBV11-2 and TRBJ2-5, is EAGVAQSPRYKIIEKRQSVAFWCNPISGHATLYWYQQILGQGPKLLIQFQNNGVVDDSQLPKDRFSAERLKGVDSTLKIQPAKLEDSAVYLCASSLGLGGIQYFGPGTRLLVL.